This is a list of T cell receptor beta chains from one sample in a study of response to subunit inactivated influenza vaccine. One entry per CDR3 protein, called by TCRdb with MiXCR from the RT-PCR reads. The profile shows 650,000 or so distinct CDR3 sequences, around 15% of them singletons. This sample comprised PBMCs from blood, obtained 14 to 15 days before vaccination. These TCRs come from a man between 50 and 59 years old who received an inactivated influenza vaccine. Each CDR3 is given without its conserved first and last residue. Where a row states a size, it is once, few, many or the class of an expanded clone; other rows omit it.

v_call	clone_size	j_call	cdr3_aa
TRBV19	few	TRBJ2-1	ASSMGLAGKNEQF
TRBV12-3/TRBV12-4	.	TRBJ2-1	ASSNHGGAGNEQF
TRBV11-2	few	TRBJ2-3	ASSFNPGLAGWADTQY
TRBV29-1	.	TRBJ2-2	SVGVGPKGTGELF
TRBV15	.	TRBJ1-3	ATSSIRGSGNTIY
TRBV7-9	many	TRBJ2-1	ASSLTSGGFNEQF
TRBV20-1	.	TRBJ2-7	SASQGPYEQY
TRBV15	.	TRBJ1-4	ATSRDVWRNEKLF
TRBV7-8	few	TRBJ1-6	ASSSGLYPNSPLH
TRBV6-2/TRBV6-3	.	TRBJ2-7	ASSYVGGLYEQY
TRBV12-3/TRBV12-4	many	TRBJ1-2	ASSFAGDGYT
TRBV7-9	few	TRBJ2-3	ASSLVASGIDTQY
TRBV28	few	TRBJ2-7	ASSSLLGQHQTGNEQY
TRBV27	many	TRBJ2-6	ASSRENVGANVLT
TRBV12-5	few	TRBJ2-1	ASGLDRSSYNEQF
TRBV5-1	many	TRBJ1-1	ASSLAGGGNTEAF
TRBV20-1	.	TRBJ1-5	SAREGRQGPHGRQPQH
TRBV14	few	TRBJ1-2	ASSRNRLSYT
TRBV7-8	few	TRBJ2-2	ASSLAGQGLAGRTGELF
TRBV27	many	TRBJ2-7	ASSPRLAGGEQY
TRBV4-1	.	TRBJ2-1	ASSPEGSGRANEQF
TRBV24-1	few	TRBJ2-2	ATSGLTTATGELF
TRBV10-3	.	TRBJ2-6	AISQGGGANVLT
TRBV11-2	few	TRBJ2-5	ASSIGTDQETQY
TRBV19	few	TRBJ1-2	ASRAPGLPQGYT
TRBV5-1	many	TRBJ1-1	ASSLAGQDPEAF
TRBV10-3	many	TRBJ2-2	AISVDLNTGELF
TRBV6-5	.	TRBJ2-7	ASSYSISGRDEQY
TRBV4-3	.	TRBJ2-7	ASSQGGGINYEQY
TRBV6-1	.	TRBJ1-6	ASCLWQDNSPLH
TRBV30	few	TRBJ1-4	AWSKGNEKLF